This TCR beta chain was retrieved from a study of neurological immune-mediated disorders. Findings and caveats of the study: Levels of TCR clonal expansion peaked in HTLV-1-associated myelopathy and reached their lowest in multiple sclerosis, under those of healthy controls. None of the CDR3 amino acid sequences of expanded clones were shared across subjects, and this suggested private repertoires in all groups.

Over 200 million TCR-beta sequences from 15-18 subjects were obtained in each sequencing run. TCRdb re-analysed the 5' RACE reads in MiXCR, keeping a single row per CDR3 protein. The sample comprises approximately 53,000 distinct CDR3 sequences, about 9% of which are singletons, and about 1.6% rests with the top ten. This clonotype has at least ten counts. The antigen is not known. Time point denoted: longitudinal time-point 1 (baseline). Maryland, USA blood bank volunteers served as healthy controls. This CDR3 is 12 amino acids long. Trimming shortened V by 7 bases and J by 7 bases, and 14 bases separated the two germline ends. Germline CDR1 reads MNHEY; CDR2 reads SVGEGT.

The clonotype was recovered from a woman in her 40s in good health. The sample was PBMCs. The genes are TRBV6-2 or TRBV6-3 and TRBJ2-7; tentatively, D is TRBD1 (6 bases). The DNA for the CDR3 is TGTGCCAGCACCGGACAGTTAAGGGAGCAGTACTTC. The encoded protein is CASTGQLREQYF.